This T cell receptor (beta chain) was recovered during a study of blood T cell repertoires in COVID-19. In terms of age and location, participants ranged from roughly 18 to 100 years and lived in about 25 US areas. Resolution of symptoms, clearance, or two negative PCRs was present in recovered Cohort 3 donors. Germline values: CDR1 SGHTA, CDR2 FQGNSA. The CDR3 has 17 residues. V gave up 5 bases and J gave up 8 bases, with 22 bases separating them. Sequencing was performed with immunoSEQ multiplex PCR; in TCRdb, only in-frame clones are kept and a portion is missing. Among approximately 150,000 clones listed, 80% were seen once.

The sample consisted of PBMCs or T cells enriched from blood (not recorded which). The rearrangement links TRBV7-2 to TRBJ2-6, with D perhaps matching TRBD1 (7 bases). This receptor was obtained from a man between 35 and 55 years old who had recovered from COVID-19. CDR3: CASSPAGTAGPSNVLTF. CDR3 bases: TGTGCCAGCAGCCCTGCGGGGACAGCGGGCCCTTCCAACGTCCTGACTTTC.